Listed below are T cell receptor beta chains from one sample, sequenced in a study of T-cell memory formation after mild COVID-19. TCRdb fed the 5' RACE reads into MiXCR, producing one record per CDR3 protein. The table shows around 510,000 distinct CDR3 sequences, with 20% to 25% occurring only once. The specimen was PBMCs or a T cell subset sorted from them (not recorded which). These receptors were obtained from an adult woman who had mild COVID-19 (a few samples of this study predate the infection). Cell type and time point are not known. The CDR3 runs from the conserved cysteine through the conserved F or W. Each record gives: J gene, V gene, clone size, D gene, CDR3 DNA, CDR3 protein. The D gene is left open where the match is weak. Rows may omit the clone size; those that give it use once, few, many or a size class.

j_gene: TRBJ2-7; v_gene: TRBV7-6; abundance: NA; d_gene: TRBD2; CDR3nt: TGTGCCAGCCATAGCGGGAGGACCCCCTACGAGCAGTACTTC; CDR3aa: CASHSGRTPYEQYF
j_gene: TRBJ1-1; v_gene: TRBV6-6; abundance: few; d_gene: NA; CDR3nt: TGTGCCAGCAGTTACCGGGACTCAGAAGCTTTCTTT; CDR3aa: CASSYRDSEAFF
j_gene: TRBJ1-2; v_gene: TRBV5-1; abundance: NA; d_gene: NA; CDR3nt: TGCGCCAGCAGCTTGGTAGCAGGAAATAACTATGGCTACACCTTC; CDR3aa: CASSLVAGNNYGYTF
j_gene: TRBJ1-1; v_gene: TRBV12-3/TRBV12-4; abundance: NA; d_gene: TRBD1; CDR3nt: TGTGCCAGCAGACGATCACAGGGGCACACTGAAGCTTTCTTT; CDR3aa: CASRRSQGHTEAFF
j_gene: TRBJ1-2; v_gene: TRBV3-1; abundance: NA; d_gene: NA; CDR3nt: TGTGCCAGCAGAAGATCCGACTATGGCTACACCTTC; CDR3aa: CASRRSDYGYTF
j_gene: TRBJ2-3; v_gene: TRBV2; abundance: NA; d_gene: NA; CDR3nt: TGTGCCAGCAGTACTAGACAGGAACCCACAGATACGCAGTATTTT; CDR3aa: CASSTRQEPTDTQYF
j_gene: TRBJ1-2; v_gene: TRBV7-3; abundance: NA; d_gene: NA; CDR3nt: TGTGCCAGCAGCTGGTCCCCGAACGACGGTGGCTACACCTTC; CDR3aa: CASSWSPNDGGYTF
j_gene: TRBJ2-3; v_gene: TRBV5-1; abundance: few; d_gene: NA; CDR3nt: TGCGCCAGCAGCCAGCTCCCCACAGATACGCAGTATTTT; CDR3aa: CASSQLPTDTQYF
j_gene: TRBJ2-5; v_gene: TRBV11-2; abundance: NA; d_gene: NA; CDR3nt: TGTGCCAGCAGCCCAGTCCCGGGAAGACAAGAGACCCAGTACTTC; CDR3aa: CASSPVPGRQETQYF
j_gene: TRBJ2-3; v_gene: TRBV6-1; abundance: NA; d_gene: TRBD2; CDR3nt: TGTGCCAGCACCCTGACTAGCAGGGATACGCAGTATTTT; CDR3aa: CASTLTSRDTQYF
j_gene: TRBJ1-2; v_gene: TRBV30; abundance: few; d_gene: NA; CDR3nt: TGTGCCTGGAGTATAGAGACGAGGAGCTATGGCTACACCTTC; CDR3aa: CAWSIETRSYGYTF
j_gene: TRBJ2-7; v_gene: TRBV9; abundance: NA; d_gene: NA; CDR3nt: TGTGCCAGCAGCTCAACCTGGTCCCACGAGCAGTACTTC; CDR3aa: CASSSTWSHEQYF
j_gene: TRBJ2-2; v_gene: TRBV7-3; abundance: NA; d_gene: NA; CDR3nt: TGTGCCAGCAGCTTAATCCCGGGGAACACCGGGGAGCTGTTTTTT; CDR3aa: CASSLIPGNTGELFF
j_gene: TRBJ2-3; v_gene: TRBV12-3/TRBV12-4; abundance: NA; d_gene: TRBD2; CDR3nt: TGTGCCAGCAAGATAGCGGGACTCTCAGATACGCAGTATTTT; CDR3aa: CASKIAGLSDTQYF
j_gene: TRBJ2-5; v_gene: TRBV11-1; abundance: NA; d_gene: TRBD2; CDR3nt: TGTGCCAGCAGTTGGACTAGCGGGAGGTCAGAGACCCAGTACTTC; CDR3aa: CASSWTSGRSETQYF
j_gene: TRBJ2-2; v_gene: TRBV11-2; abundance: NA; d_gene: NA; CDR3nt: TGTGCCAGCAGCTCACTACGGGCCGGGGAGCTGTTTTTT; CDR3aa: CASSSLRAGELFF
j_gene: TRBJ2-2; v_gene: TRBV12-3/TRBV12-4; abundance: NA; d_gene: NA; CDR3nt: TGTGCCAGCCATGGTTCGCCCGGGGAGCTGTTTTTT; CDR3aa: CASHGSPGELFF
j_gene: TRBJ2-1; v_gene: TRBV15; abundance: many; d_gene: TRBD2; CDR3nt: TGTGCCTCGGGACTAGCGGGATATAATGAGCAGTTCTTC; CDR3aa: CASGLAGYNEQFF
j_gene: TRBJ2-5; v_gene: TRBV2; abundance: NA; d_gene: TRBD2; CDR3nt: TGTGCCAGCACCCTAGCGGGAGGGCAGGTTTCAGAGACCCAGTACTTC; CDR3aa: CASTLAGGQVSETQYF
j_gene: TRBJ2-3; v_gene: TRBV10-3; abundance: NA; d_gene: NA; CDR3nt: TGTGCCATCAGTGACTCAGGGGCGCGAGATACGCAGTATTTT; CDR3aa: CAISDSGARDTQYF